What follows describes a single T cell receptor beta chain. This sample is part of a study of blood T cell repertoires in COVID-19. Study as a whole: Both acute and convalescent COVID-19 samples were obtained from the United States, Italy and Spain. From T cells, B-cell-depleted T cells, or PBMCs came the material, which was cDNA or gDNA.

The repertoire was sequenced with immunoSEQ multiplex PCR; TCRdb's copy has only in-frame clones and lacks some. This table has some 330,000 clones, 70% to 90% appearing once. CDR1 and CDR2 (germline): MNHEY, SVGEGT. V dropped 2 bases and J dropped 7; count of bases not matched to a gene: 4. The CDR3 covers 16 residues. The sequenced sample consisted of peripheral blood. The chain couples TRBV6-2 or TRBV6-3 to TRBJ2-1; TRBD2 aligns across 14 bases. The receptor comes from a woman aged 50 to 60 with active or convalescent COVID-19. The CDR3 coding sequence is TGTGCCAGCAGTTACCCGACTAGCGGGAGGGTAAATGAGCAGTTCTTC. It codes for CASSYPTSGRVNEQFF.